Presented here are 24 T cell receptor beta chains from one specimen sequenced in a study of graft-versus-host responses after intestinal transplantation. The assay was immunoSEQ multiplex PCR, and TCRdb's table has in-frame clones only and misses some. Among about 70,000 clones listed, 90% were seen once. Antigens of these TCRs are unknown. The material was unstimulated CD8+ T cells sorted from spleen or lymph node cells, obtained before transplant. The receptors originated from a human donor who was the organ donor for an intestinal transplant.

The table lists this clone with a count of one. This sequence joins TRBV7-8 and TRBJ2-7, with a weak D call TRBD1 (6 bases). Between the trimmed V and J ends, which lost 3 bases and 7 bases, there was a span of 13 bases. CDR3 size: 13 residues. Looked up from germline, CDR1 is SGHVS and CDR2 is FQNEAQ. The CDR3 region is CASSFGPGEEQYV. In nucleotides, the CDR3 is TGTGCCAGCAGCTTCGGCCCAGGGGAAGAGCAGTACGTC.

The CDR3 coding sequence is TGTGCCAGCAGTCAAACCGAGGGACAAGGCAACTATGGCTACACCTTC. Its translation: CASSQTEGQGNYGYTF. The chain links TRBV14 to TRBJ1-2; D is perhaps TRBD1 (6 bases). V gave up 6 bases and J gave up 2 bases, with 19 bases separating them. Germline-derived CDR1 and CDR2 are SGHDN and FVKESK. There are 16 residues in the CDR3.

This chain connects TRBV6-1 to TRBJ2-3, with D possibly matching TRBD2 (6 bases). The CDR3 sequence is 16 residues long. Germline CDR1 is MNHNS and CDR2 is SASEGT. V was shortened by 2 bases and J by 0 bases, with 12 bases between the two germline ends. The CDR3 DNA reads as TGTGCCAGCAGTGAAATGGTGGGGGGAAGCACAGATACGCAGTATTTT. Amino acid sequence: CASSEMVGGSTDTQYF.

The V gene is TRBV7-8, the J gene TRBJ2-3; D is unresolved. The CDR3 is 15 amino acids. V was shortened by 2 bases and J by 0 bases, with 9 bases between the two germline ends. The germline V gene has CDR1 SGHVS and CDR2 FQNEAQ. The CDR3 coding sequence is TGTGCCAGCAGCTTATTGGTTGAGAGCACAGATACGCAGTATTTT. It encodes CASSLLVESTDTQYF.

The chain links TRBV13 to TRBJ1-2; D remains ambiguous. The V end lost 0 bases, the J end lost 1 base, and 9 bases lay between the germline ends. Germline V gene data show CDR1 as PRHDT and CDR2 as FYEKMQ (reference sequence). This CDR3 has 15 residues. CDR3 region: CASSLGLDNNYGYTF. CDR3 sequence (DNA): TGTGCCAGCAGCTTAGGCCTAGATAATAACTATGGCTACACCTTC.

The V gene is TRBV19, the J gene TRBJ1-5; 8 nucleotides match TRBD1. This CDR3 has 15 amino acids. V shed 5 bases and J 0 bases; nucleotides not matched to a gene: 3. Germline loops: CDR1 LNHDA, CDR2 SQIVND (reference sequence). CDR3 loop: CASSVDRDSNQPQHF. The CDR3 DNA reads as TGTGCCAGTAGTGTGGACAGGGATAGCAATCAGCCCCAGCATTTT.

The V and J genes are TRBV18 and TRBJ2-5; D remains unclear. The CDR3 covers 15 residues. Germline lookup yields CDR1 KGHSH and CDR2 LQKENI. Trimming shortened V by 0 bases and J by 1 base, and 9 bases separated the two germline ends. CDR3 sequence (DNA): TGTGCCAGCTCACCACCCTCGTCCAGCCAAGAGACCCAGTACTTC. This translates into CASSPPSSSQETQYF.

The chain is built from TRBV2 and TRBJ2-4, with D perhaps TRBD1 (6 bases). The CDR3 consists of 14 residues. Germline-derived CDR1 and CDR2 are SNHLY and FYNNEI. Trimming stripped 3 bases from V and 7 bases from J, with 13 bases between. The CDR3 spells CASSDAGVVNIQYF. CDR3 in DNA: TGTGCCAGCAGTGATGCAGGGGTTGTGAACATTCAGTACTTC.

This clone was seen only once. The chain couples TRBV4-1 to TRBJ2-1; weak D call: TRBD2 (5 bases). V dropped 6 bases and J dropped 0 bases, with 12 bases sitting between them. The V gene's germline CDR1 is MGHRA and CDR2 YSYEKL. The CDR3 consists of 15 residues. Here the CDR3 reads CASRQRGSSYNEQFF. As DNA, the CDR3 is TGCGCCAGCAGACAACGGGGTAGCTCCTACAATGAGCAGTTCTTC.

The chain has TRBV7-8 and TRBJ1-1, with D unresolved. The CDR3 has 15 amino acids. Germline V gene lookup returns CDR1 SGHVS and CDR2 FQNEAQ. V was shortened by 3 bases and J by 6 bases, with 17 bases between the two germline ends. DNA for the CDR3: TGTGCCAGCAGCTTTAGCCGGCGGACTTGGTCTGAAGCTTTCTTT. Encoded protein: CASSFSRRTWSEAFF.

V usage is TRBV27 and J usage is TRBJ2-3; 13 bases are a match to TRBD2. Trimming took 6 bases from V and 4 from J; bases not matched to a gene: 4. The germline V gene encodes CDR1 MNHEY and CDR2 SMNVEV (reference sequence). The CDR3 extends over 15 amino acids. Here the CDR3 DNA reads TGTGCCAGCAGGCCGGGACTAGCGGGGTCAGATACGCAGTATTTT. Protein sequence: CASRPGLAGSDTQYF.

The chain links TRBV5-6 to TRBJ1-4; maybe TRBD1 (6 bases). V lost 0 bases and J 3 bases, leaving 6 bases between the germline ends. The CDR3 consists of 14 residues. Germline lookup yields CDR1 SGHDT and CDR2 YYEEEE. The DNA of the CDR3 is TGTGCCAGCAGCTTGGCAGGGGCTAATGAAAAACTGTTTTTT. Protein: CASSLAGANEKLFF.

V is TRBV7-9 and J is TRBJ2-4; perhaps TRBD2 as D (6 bases). With 5 bases removed from V and 3 bases from J, the gap between germline ends came to 23 bases. Germline V gives CDR1 SEHNR, CDR2 FQNEAQ (reference sequence). This CDR3 region has 18 residues. CDR3 in DNA: TGTGCCAGCAGCCCACCCCGCGGGACCCCCTTTGGCAAAAACATTCAGTACTTC. Its protein is CASSPPRGTPFGKNIQYF.

Written as DNA, the CDR3 is TGTGCCAGCAGCAAAGAGAGGGGGCTGGCGTCAGAGACCCAGTACTTC. Translated, it gives CASSKERGLASETQYF. The V call is TRBV21-1, the J call TRBJ2-5; the table's D call of TRBD1 was not tested on the DNA. TRBV21-1 is flagged as a pseudogene. The CDR3 extends over 16 amino acids.

The J gene is TRBJ1-1, the V gene TRBV29-1; D is perhaps TRBD1 (5 bases). Germline V gives CDR1 SQVTM, CDR2 ANQGSEA. V lost 5 bases, J lost 7 bases, and 14 bases lay in between. CDR3 size: 12 residues. CDR3 DNA: TGCAGCGTTAGGGGCGAAGTCAGTGAAGCTTTCTTT. This encodes CSVRGEVSEAFF.

V and J are TRBV5-6 and TRBJ1-3; maybe TRBD1 (5 bases). Germline V CDR1 and CDR2: SGHDT, YYEEEE. The CDR3 has 16 residues. The germline V and J ends were trimmed by 3 bases and 4 bases, with 17 bases remaining between them. The CDR3 region is CASSSGLSVGGNTIYF. CDR3 sequence (DNA): TGTGCCAGCAGCTCGGGACTCTCCGTCGGAGGAAACACCATATATTTT.

The chain joins TRBV29-1 to TRBJ2-5; 8 bases fit TRBD2. The CDR3 extends over 19 amino acids. The V gene end was trimmed by 0 bases and the J gene end by 2 bases; junction bases not matched to a gene: 17. Germline V CDR1 and CDR2: SQVTM, ANQGSEA. The CDR3 loop reads CSVEDQFLFSGDSQETQYF. CDR3 DNA: TGCAGCGTTGAAGATCAGTTTTTATTTAGCGGGGACTCACAAGAGACCCAGTACTTC.

V is TRBV5-4 and J is TRBJ2-3; 11 positions match TRBD2. The CDR3 consists of 15 residues. Trimming took 2 bases from V and 2 from J; bases not matched to a gene: 1. Germline loops: CDR1 SGHNT, CDR2 YYREEE (reference sequence). This CDR3 is CASSLLAGDTDTQYF. CDR3 in DNA: TGTGCCAGCAGCTTACTAGCGGGAGACACAGATACGCAGTATTTT.

The chain joins TRBV5-4 to TRBJ2-7; 7 bases map to TRBD1. The germline V gene has CDR1 SGHNT and CDR2 YYREEE (reference sequence). This CDR3 is built from 16 residues. After removal of 2 bases from V and 3 bases from J, the junction contained 11 bases not matched to a gene. CDR3 DNA: TGTGCCAGCAGCTTCAATCCGGGGACAGAATTCTACGAGCAGTACGTC. It yields the protein CASSFNPGTEFYEQYV.

CDR3 nucleotides: TGTGCCAGCAGTCCCATGGGGGCCGCCGTGATTGCTGAAGCTTTCTTT. Protein: CASSPMGAAVIAEAFF. V usage is TRBV28 and J usage is TRBJ1-1; weak D call: TRBD1 (6 bases). This CDR3 spans 16 amino acids. V was clipped by 5 bases and J by 6 bases, with 22 bases between them. Germline CDR1 is MDHEN and CDR2 is SYDVKM.

The chain employs TRBV11-3 and TRBJ1-6; 8 bases align to TRBD1. CDR1 and CDR2 from the germline V gene are SGHNT and YENEEA. This CDR3 spans 18 amino acids. The J segment lost 0 bases and the V segment lost 2 bases, leaving 6 bases of the junction unmatched. CDR3 protein: CASSLQGANSSYNSPLHF. In DNA form, the CDR3 reads TGTGCCAGCAGCTTACAGGGGGCGAACAGCTCCTATAATTCACCCCTCCACTTT.

V usage is TRBV7-6 and J usage is TRBJ1-1; no clear D. V was pared by 4 bases and J by 8 bases, with 11 bases between. CDR1 and CDR2 from the germline V gene are SGHVS and FNYEAQ. This CDR3 is built from 12 residues. As DNA, the CDR3 is TGTGCCAGCAGCTCGGGGAGCTCCGAAGCTTTCTTT. Translated, it gives CASSSGSSEAFF.

The chain recombines TRBV5-5 with TRBJ2-7; D is perhaps TRBD1 (6 bases). The CDR3 runs to 15 residues. The V and J ends lost 2 bases and 1 base respectively, with 13 bases between them. CDR1 and CDR2 from the germline V gene are SGHKS and YYEKEE (reference sequence). CDR3 in DNA: TGTGCCAGCAGCTTTCCGAAGGACAGTTCCTACGAGCAGTACGTC. Its translation is CASSFPKDSSYEQYV.

J is TRBJ1-6 and V is TRBV27; TRBD1 aligns across 11 bases. Germline values: CDR1 MNHEY, CDR2 SMNVEV (reference sequence). V was pared by 5 bases and J by 9 bases, with 6 bases of the junction left unmatched. CDR3 length: 15 residues. The CDR3 DNA is TGTGCCAGCAGTAACGGACAGGGGGCTAGTTCACCCCTCCACTTT. Its translation: CASSNGQGASSPLHF.